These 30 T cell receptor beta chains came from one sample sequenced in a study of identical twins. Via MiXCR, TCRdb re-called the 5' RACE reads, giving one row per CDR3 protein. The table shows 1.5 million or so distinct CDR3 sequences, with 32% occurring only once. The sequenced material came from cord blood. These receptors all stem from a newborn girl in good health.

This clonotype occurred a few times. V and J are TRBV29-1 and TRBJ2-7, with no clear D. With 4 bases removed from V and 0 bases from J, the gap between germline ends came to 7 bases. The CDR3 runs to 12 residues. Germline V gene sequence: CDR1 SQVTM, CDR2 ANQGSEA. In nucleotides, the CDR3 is TGCAGCGTTGTTCTGGGCTCCTACGAGCAGTACTTC. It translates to CSVVLGSYEQYF.

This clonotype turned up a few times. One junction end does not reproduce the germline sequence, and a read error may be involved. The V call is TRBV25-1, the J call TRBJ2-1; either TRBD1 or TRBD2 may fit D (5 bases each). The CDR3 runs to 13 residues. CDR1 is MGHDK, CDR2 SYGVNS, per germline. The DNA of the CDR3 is TGTGCCAGCAGATGGGACGGCTACAATGAGCGGTTCTTC. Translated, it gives CASRWDGYNERFF.

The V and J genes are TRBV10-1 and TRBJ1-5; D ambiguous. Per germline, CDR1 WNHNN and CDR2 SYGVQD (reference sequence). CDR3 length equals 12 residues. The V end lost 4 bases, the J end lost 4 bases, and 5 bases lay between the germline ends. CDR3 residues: CASSAMNQPQHF. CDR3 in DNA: TGCGCCAGCAGTGCTATGAATCAGCCCCAGCATTTT.

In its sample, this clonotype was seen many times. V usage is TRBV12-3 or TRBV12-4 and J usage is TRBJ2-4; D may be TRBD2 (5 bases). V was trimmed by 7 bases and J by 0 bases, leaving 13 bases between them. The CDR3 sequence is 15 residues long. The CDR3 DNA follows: TGTGCCAGCAAACCTAGCCCGCTAGCCAAAAACATTCAGTACTTC. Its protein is CASKPSPLAKNIQYF.

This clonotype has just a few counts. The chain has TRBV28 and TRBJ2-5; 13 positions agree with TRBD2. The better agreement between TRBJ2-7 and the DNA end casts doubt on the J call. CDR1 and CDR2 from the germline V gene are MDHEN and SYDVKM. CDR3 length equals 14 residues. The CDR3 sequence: CASSWTSGRSEQYF. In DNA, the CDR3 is TGTGCCAGCAGCTGGACTAGCGGGAGATCCGAGCAGTACTTC.

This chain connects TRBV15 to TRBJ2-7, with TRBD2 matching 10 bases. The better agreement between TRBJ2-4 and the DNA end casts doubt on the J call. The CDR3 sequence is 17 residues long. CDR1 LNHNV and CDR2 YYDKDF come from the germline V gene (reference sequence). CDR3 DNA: TGTGCCACCAGCAGAGAAAGTTGGGCTAGCGGGAGAGACATTCAGTACTTC. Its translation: CATSRESWASGRDIQYF.

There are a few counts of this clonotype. The CDR3 loop reads CASSFLDRGNQPQHF. DNA of the CDR3: TGTGCCAGCAGTTTCCTAGACAGGGGCAATCAGCCCCAGCATTTT. This chain connects TRBV28 to TRBJ1-5; 7 bases are a match to TRBD1. From germline, CDR1 is MDHEN and CDR2 SYDVKM. The V gene end was trimmed by 3 bases and the J gene end by 2 bases; junction bases not matched to a gene: 4. The CDR3 has 15 amino acids.

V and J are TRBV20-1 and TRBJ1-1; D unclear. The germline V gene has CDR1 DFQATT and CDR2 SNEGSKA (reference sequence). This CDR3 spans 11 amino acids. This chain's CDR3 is CTTGRNTEAFF. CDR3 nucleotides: TGCACCACCGGACGGAACACTGAAGCTTTCTTT.

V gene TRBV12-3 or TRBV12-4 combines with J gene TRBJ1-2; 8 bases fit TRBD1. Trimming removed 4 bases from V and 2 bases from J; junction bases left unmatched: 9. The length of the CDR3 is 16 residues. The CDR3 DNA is TGTGCCAGCAGTTACGCCCCGGGACAGGAGAACTATGGCTACACCTTC. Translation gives CASSYAPGQENYGYTF.

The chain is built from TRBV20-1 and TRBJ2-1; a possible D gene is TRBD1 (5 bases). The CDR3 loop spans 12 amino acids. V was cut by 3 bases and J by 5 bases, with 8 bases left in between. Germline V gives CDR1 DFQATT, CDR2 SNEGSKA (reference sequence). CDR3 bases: TGCAGTGCTAGGGGGCAGGACAATGAGCAGTTCTTC. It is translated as CSARGQDNEQFF.

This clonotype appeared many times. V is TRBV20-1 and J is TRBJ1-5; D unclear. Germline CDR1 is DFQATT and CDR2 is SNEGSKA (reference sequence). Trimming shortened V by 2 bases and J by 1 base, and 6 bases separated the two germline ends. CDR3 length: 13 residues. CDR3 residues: CSARTRSNQPQHF. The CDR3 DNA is TGCAGTGCTAGAACCCGGAGCAATCAGCCCCAGCATTTT.

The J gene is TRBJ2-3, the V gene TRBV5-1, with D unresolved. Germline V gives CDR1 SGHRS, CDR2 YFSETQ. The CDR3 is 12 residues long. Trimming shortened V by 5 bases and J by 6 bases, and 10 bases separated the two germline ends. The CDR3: CASSTDGDTQYF. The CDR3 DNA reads TGCGCCAGCAGTACCGACGGGGATACGCAGTATTTT.

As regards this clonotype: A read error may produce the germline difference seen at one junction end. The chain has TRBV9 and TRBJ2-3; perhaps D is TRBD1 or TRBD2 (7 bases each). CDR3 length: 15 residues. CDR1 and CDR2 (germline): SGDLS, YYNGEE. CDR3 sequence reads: CASSSAGGGTDAQYF. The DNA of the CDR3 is TGTGCCAGCAGCTCCGCAGGGGGAGGGACAGATGCGCAGTATTTT.

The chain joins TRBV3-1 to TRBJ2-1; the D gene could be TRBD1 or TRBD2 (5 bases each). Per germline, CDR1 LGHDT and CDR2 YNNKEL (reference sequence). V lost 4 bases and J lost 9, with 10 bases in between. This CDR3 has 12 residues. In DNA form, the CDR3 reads TGTGCCAGCAGCCGACCGGGACCTGAGCAGTTCTTC. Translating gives CASSRPGPEQFF.

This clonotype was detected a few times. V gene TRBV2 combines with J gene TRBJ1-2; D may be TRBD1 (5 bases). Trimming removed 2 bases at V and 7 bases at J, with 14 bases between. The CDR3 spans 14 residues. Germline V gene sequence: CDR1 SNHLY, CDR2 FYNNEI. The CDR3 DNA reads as TGTGCCAGCAGTGAATTGGGGGGAGGGGTTGGCTACACCTTC. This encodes CASSELGGGVGYTF.

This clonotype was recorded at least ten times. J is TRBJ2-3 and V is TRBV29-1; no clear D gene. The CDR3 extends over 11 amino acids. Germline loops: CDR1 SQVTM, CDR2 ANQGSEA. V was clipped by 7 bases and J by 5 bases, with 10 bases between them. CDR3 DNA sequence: TGCAGCGCAAGAATGGGAGATACGCAGTATTTT. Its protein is CSARMGDTQYF.

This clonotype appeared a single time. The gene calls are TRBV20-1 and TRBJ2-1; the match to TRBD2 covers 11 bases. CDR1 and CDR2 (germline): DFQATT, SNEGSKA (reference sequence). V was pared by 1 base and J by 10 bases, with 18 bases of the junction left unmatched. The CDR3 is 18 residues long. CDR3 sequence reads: CSARALGSSGRDYYEQFF. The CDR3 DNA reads TGCAGTGCTAGAGCCTTAGGAAGTAGCGGGAGGGATTACTACGAGCAGTTCTTC.

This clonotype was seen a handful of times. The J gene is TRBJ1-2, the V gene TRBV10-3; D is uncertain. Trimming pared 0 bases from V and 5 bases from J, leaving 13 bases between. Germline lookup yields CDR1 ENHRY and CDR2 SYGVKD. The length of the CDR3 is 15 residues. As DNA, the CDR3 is TGTGCCATCAGTGAGTCGGCTTACGGAGGTTATGGCTACACCTTC. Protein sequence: CAISESAYGGYGYTF.

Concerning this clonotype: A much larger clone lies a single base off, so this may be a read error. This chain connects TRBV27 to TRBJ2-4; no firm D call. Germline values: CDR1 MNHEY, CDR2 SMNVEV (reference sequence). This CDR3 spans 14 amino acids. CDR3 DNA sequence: TGTGCCAGCAGTTCACACACGACCAAAACCATTCAGTACTTC. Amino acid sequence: CASSSHTTKTIQYF.

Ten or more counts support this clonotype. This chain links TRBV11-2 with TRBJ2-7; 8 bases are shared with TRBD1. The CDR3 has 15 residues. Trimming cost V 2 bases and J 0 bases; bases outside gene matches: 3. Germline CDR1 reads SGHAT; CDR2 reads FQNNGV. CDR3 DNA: TGTGCCAGCAGCTTAAGGGACAGGCGCTCCTACGAGCAGTACTTC. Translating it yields CASSLRDRRSYEQYF.

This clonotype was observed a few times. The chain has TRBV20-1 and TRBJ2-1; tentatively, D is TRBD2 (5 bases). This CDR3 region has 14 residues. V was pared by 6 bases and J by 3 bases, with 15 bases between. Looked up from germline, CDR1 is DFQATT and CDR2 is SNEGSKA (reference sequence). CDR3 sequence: CSASSAAGYNEQFF. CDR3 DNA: TGCAGTGCGAGTAGCGCGGCGGGCTACAATGAGCAGTTCTTC.

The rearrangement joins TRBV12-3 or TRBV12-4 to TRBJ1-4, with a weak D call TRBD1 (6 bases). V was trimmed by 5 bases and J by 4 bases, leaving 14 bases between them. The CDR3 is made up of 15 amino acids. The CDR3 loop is CASSPFGGYNEKLFF. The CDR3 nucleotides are TGTGCCAGCAGTCCGTTCGGGGGCTATAATGAAAAACTGTTTTTT.

In DNA form, the CDR3 reads TGTGCCAGTAGACCCCGCGGGGGAGGCAATCAGCCCCAGCATTTT. Protein sequence: CASRPRGGGNQPQHF. V gene TRBV19 combines with J gene TRBJ1-5; a weak D match, TRBD1 (5 bases). CDR1 is LNHDA, CDR2 SQIVND, per germline (reference sequence). The CDR3 contains 15 residues. V was shortened by 6 bases and J by 2 bases, with 14 bases between the two germline ends.

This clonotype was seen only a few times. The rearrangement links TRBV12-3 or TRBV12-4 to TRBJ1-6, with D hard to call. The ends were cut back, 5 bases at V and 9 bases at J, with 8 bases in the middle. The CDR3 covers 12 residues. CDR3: CASSPASSPLHF. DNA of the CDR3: TGTGCCAGCAGTCCCGCAAGTTCACCCCTCCACTTT.

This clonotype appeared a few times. The CDR3 loop reads CASSNRDRVHEQYF. CDR3 nucleotide sequence: TGTGCCAGCAGCAATCGAGACAGGGTCCACGAGCAGTACTTC. This chain connects TRBV21-1 to TRBJ2-7; TRBD1 was called by the table and not checked on the DNA. TRBV21-1 is shown as a pseudogene. The CDR3 has 14 amino acids.

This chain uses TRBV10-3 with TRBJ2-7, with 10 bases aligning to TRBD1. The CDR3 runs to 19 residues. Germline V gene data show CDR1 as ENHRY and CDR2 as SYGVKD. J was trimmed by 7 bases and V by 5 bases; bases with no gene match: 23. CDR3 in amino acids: CAISSFRDRGYETYNEQYF. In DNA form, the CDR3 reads TGTGCCATCAGTTCCTTCCGGGACAGGGGTTATGAGACCTACAATGAGCAGTACTTC.

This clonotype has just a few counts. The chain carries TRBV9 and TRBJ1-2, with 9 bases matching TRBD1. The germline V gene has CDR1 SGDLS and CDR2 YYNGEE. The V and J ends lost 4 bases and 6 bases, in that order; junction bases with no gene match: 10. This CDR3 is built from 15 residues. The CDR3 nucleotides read TGTGCCAGCAGCTCCAACAGGGGGCTGGCTCATGGCTACACCTTC. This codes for CASSSNRGLAHGYTF.

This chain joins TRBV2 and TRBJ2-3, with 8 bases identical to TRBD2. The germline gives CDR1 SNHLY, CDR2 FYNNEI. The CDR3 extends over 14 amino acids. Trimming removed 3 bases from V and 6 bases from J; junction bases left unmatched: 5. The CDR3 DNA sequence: TGTGCCAGCAGTGATCCCTCTAGCGGGGATACGCAGTATTTT. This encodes CASSDPSSGDTQYF.

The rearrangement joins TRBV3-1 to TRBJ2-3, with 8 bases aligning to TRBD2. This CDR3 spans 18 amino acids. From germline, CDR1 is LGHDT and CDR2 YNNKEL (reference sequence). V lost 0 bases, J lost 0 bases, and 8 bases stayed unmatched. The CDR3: CASSQEKRGKRSTDTQYF. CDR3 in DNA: TGTGCCAGCAGCCAAGAGAAGCGGGGGAAACGAAGCACAGATACGCAGTATTTT.

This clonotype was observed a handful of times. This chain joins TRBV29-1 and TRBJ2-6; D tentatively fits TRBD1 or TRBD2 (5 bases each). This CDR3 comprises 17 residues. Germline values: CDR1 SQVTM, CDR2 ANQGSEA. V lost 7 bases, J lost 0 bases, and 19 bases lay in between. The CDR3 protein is CSAWGRTTSSGANVLTF. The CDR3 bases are TGCAGCGCATGGGGACGGACCACTTCCTCTGGGGCCAACGTCCTGACTTTC.